Presented here are 30 T cell receptor beta chains from one specimen sequenced in a study of regulatory T cells in long-lasting Graves disease. Time point noted: newly diagnosed GD, antithyroid drugs for less than 3 months. Isolated PBMC RNA provided the starting material for the TCR library. Researchers made TCR beta libraries by using iRepertoire HTBI primers and running Arm-PCR on CDR3 regions. TCRdb passed the multiplex PCR reads through MiXCR, listing each CDR3 protein once. The repertoire includes a few hundred thousand distinct CDR3 sequences, around 18% of them detected once, and around 13% sits in the top ten. These data were also filed under a second study, of T cells in Graves' hyperthyroidism and ophthalmopathy.

Sequences were derived from peripheral blood mononuclear cells (PBMCs), sampled at new diagnosis, from a patient treated with antithyroid drugs. The receptors stem from a woman in her twenties or thirties with Graves disease.

This clonotype was picked up many times. V gene TRBV12-3 or TRBV12-4 combines with J gene TRBJ1-4; tentatively, D is TRBD1 (5 bases). This CDR3 is built from 15 residues. Trimming pared 0 bases from V and 8 bases from J, leaving 13 bases between. This CDR3 reads CASSLAREGREKLFF. The CDR3 bases are TGTGCCAGCAGTTTAGCGAGGGAGGGGAGGGAAAAACTGTTTTTT.

The chain recombines TRBV7-6 with TRBJ2-5; possible D gene TRBD2, 5 bases. V was clipped by 1 base and J by 4 bases, with 13 bases between them. This CDR3 is built from 15 residues. Germline loops: CDR1 SGHVS, CDR2 FNYEAQ. CDR3 nucleotides: TGTGCCAGCAGCTTAGAGGTCCTAGCTAGAGAGACCCAGTACTTC. Encoded protein: CASSLEVLARETQYF.

Many counts were recorded for this clonotype. The chain is built from TRBV5-4 and TRBJ1-1, with D uncertain. The CDR3 is made up of 15 amino acids. Trimming removed 3 bases from V and 0 bases from J, with 12 bases in between. Germline assignment: CDR1 SGHNT and CDR2 YYREEE (reference sequence). CDR3 region: CASSSTQSMNTEAFF. The CDR3 DNA sequence: TGTGCCAGCAGCTCGACTCAATCCATGAACACTGAAGCTTTCTTT.

This clonotype was picked up many times. This chain connects TRBV10-3 to TRBJ1-2, with 9 bases matching TRBD1. V trimming: 10 bases; J trimming: 2 bases; junction bases outside the gene matches: 14. Germline V gene sequence: CDR1 ENHRY, CDR2 SYGVKD. The CDR3 has 16 amino acids. CDR3 sequence (DNA): TGTGCCACTGCCGGGACAGGGATCAACCCAAACTATGGCTACACCTTC. Residues: CATAGTGINPNYGYTF.

At least ten counts were recorded for this clonotype. The chain has TRBV28 and TRBJ1-6; D is unresolved. Germline V gene lookup returns CDR1 MDHEN and CDR2 SYDVKM. The CDR3 spans 15 residues. With 5 bases removed from V and 5 bases from J, the gap between germline ends came to 13 bases. CDR3: CASSTPVRNNSPLHF. As DNA, the CDR3 is TGTGCCAGCAGTACCCCGGTCCGCAATAATTCACCCCTCCACTTT.

This clonotype was seen many times. CDR3 sequence: CASSPALTSGGFSTQYF. Here the CDR3 DNA reads TGCGCCAGCAGCCCGGCCCTTACTAGCGGGGGGTTCTCTACGCAGTATTTT. The genes are TRBV5-1 and TRBJ2-3, with 12 bases lining up with TRBD2. Germline V gives CDR1 SGHRS, CDR2 YFSETQ. Trimming removed 4 bases from V and 8 bases from J; junction bases left unmatched: 14. There are 17 residues in the CDR3.

This clonotype was counted at least ten times. The rearrangement uses TRBV11-2 and TRBJ1-1; D is unclear. Germline V gene sequence: CDR1 SGHAT, CDR2 FQNNGV. This CDR3 spans 14 amino acids. Trimming stripped 4 bases from V and 4 bases from J, with 13 bases between. The CDR3 sequence is CASSWAGWSTEAFF. The CDR3, as DNA: TGTGCCAGCAGCTGGGCCGGATGGAGCACTGAAGCTTTCTTT.

This clonotype was picked up many times. The chain couples TRBV6-1 to TRBJ2-3, with D perhaps being TRBD1 or TRBD2 (5 bases each). The CDR3 has 14 residues. The V gene lost 6 bases and the J gene lost 3 bases, with 13 bases spanning the gap. The germline V gene has CDR1 MNHNS and CDR2 SASEGT. Here the CDR3 DNA reads TGTGCCAGCAGGTACCGGGGCCCGACAGATACGCAGTATTTT. Its translation is CASRYRGPTDTQYF.

Note on this clonotype: This probably arose from a read error, given a far larger clone one base away. The chain couples TRBV14 to TRBJ1-4; unclear D gene. Trimming cost V 5 bases and J 3 bases, with 13 bases left between them. The CDR3 covers 15 residues. Germline values: CDR1 SGHDN, CDR2 FVKESK. CDR3 sequence (DNA): TGTGCCAGCAGCGAATCGGACGGGGCTAATGAAAAACTGTTTTTT. The encoded protein is CASSESDGANEKLFF. Based on the CDR3 plus reference TRBV14 and TRBJ1-4, the full variable domain is EAGVTQFPSHSVIEKGQTVTLRCDPISGHDNLYWYRRVMGKEIKFLLHFVKESKQDESGMPNNRFLAERTGGTYSTLKVQPAELEDSGVYFCASSESDGANEKLFFGSGTQLSVL.

This clonotype was counted many times. This rearrangement joins TRBV15 to TRBJ1-5; the match to TRBD1 covers 8 bases. Germline V gene lookup returns CDR1 LNHNV and CDR2 YYDKDF (reference sequence). Trimming took 2 bases from V and 3 from J; bases not matched to a gene: 6. The CDR3 has 16 residues. CDR3 nucleotide sequence: TGTGCCACCAGCAGAACTGGACAGGGACTCAATCAGCCCCAGCATTTT. Encoded protein: CATSRTGQGLNQPQHF.

There are a few counts of this clonotype. The rearrangement joins TRBV2 to TRBJ2-7, with 8 nucleotides matching TRBD2. Germline CDR1 and CDR2: SNHLY and FYNNEI. The J segment lost 0 bases and the V segment lost 5 bases, leaving 9 bases of the junction unmatched. CDR3 size: 16 residues. The CDR3 sequence: CASSPLRAGASYEQYF. CDR3 DNA: TGTGCCAGCAGTCCTCTACGAGCGGGGGCCTCCTACGAGCAGTACTTC. Filled out from reference TRBV2 and TRBJ2-7, the complete variable domain reads EPEVTQTPSHQVTQMGQEVILRCVPISNHLYFYWYRQILGQKVEFLVSFYNNEISEKSEIFDDQFSVERPDGSNFTLKIRSTKLEDSAMYFCASSPLRAGASYEQYFGPGTRLTVT.

This clonotype has at least ten counts. The chain couples TRBV19 to TRBJ1-1; no clear D. This CDR3 contains 12 residues. The V gene lost 8 bases and the J gene lost 5 bases, with 12 bases spanning the gap. Germline V lookup: CDR1 LNHDA, CDR2 SQIVND (reference sequence). The CDR3 bases are TGTGCCAGTCTGGGGAGAGGGACTGAAGCTTTCTTT. This gives the protein CASLGRGTEAFF.

The chain has TRBV18 and TRBJ1-2; a weak D match, TRBD1 (6 bases). In germline, CDR1 is KGHSH, CDR2 LQKENI. The CDR3 length is 15 residues. Between the trimmed V and J ends, which lost 1 base and 9 bases, there was a span of 18 bases. The CDR3 region is CASSPRGAGATSYTF. CDR3 in DNA: TGTGCCAGCTCACCACGAGGAGCAGGGGCGACAAGCTACACCTTC.

This clonotype showed up many times. This chain uses TRBV18 with TRBJ1-5; maybe TRBD1 (6 bases). Trimming took 5 bases from V and 6 from J, leaving 17 bases between them. In germline, CDR1 is KGHSH, CDR2 LQKENI. The CDR3 is 15 residues long. The CDR3 sequence is CASSSQGPSGQPQHF. The CDR3 DNA reads as TGTGCCAGCTCATCACAGGGCCCGTCAGGTCAGCCCCAGCATTTT.

The V gene is TRBV6-1, the J gene TRBJ1-5; D remains ambiguous. The germline V and J ends were trimmed by 3 bases and 5 bases, with 11 bases remaining between them. Per germline, CDR1 MNHNS and CDR2 SASEGT. The CDR3 is made up of 14 amino acids. CDR3 nucleotide sequence: TGTGCCAGCAGTGAGGACTACCGCTATCAGCCCCAGCATTTT. This translates into CASSEDYRYQPQHF.

This clonotype was detected many times. The gene calls are TRBV20-1 and TRBJ1-1; the D gene is possibly TRBD1 (5 bases). V was pared by 6 bases and J by 6 bases, with 11 bases between. This CDR3 comprises 11 residues. The germline V gene has CDR1 DFQATT and CDR2 SNEGSKA (reference sequence). The CDR3: CSARGGAEAFF. CDR3 bases: TGCAGTGCCCGGGGAGGGGCTGAAGCTTTCTTT.

In its sample, this clonotype was seen many times. One junction end does not reproduce the germline sequence, and a read error may be involved. Written as DNA, the CDR3 is TGTGCCAGCAGCTTGGGTAGGGACAATGAGCAGTTCTTC. Its translation: CASSLGRDNEQFF. The J gene is TRBJ2-1, the V gene TRBV5-1; D remains unclear. CDR1 is SGHRS and CDR2 is YFSETQ in the germline V gene. The CDR3 is 13 amino acids.

The sample holds many counts of this clonotype. The rearrangement links TRBV3-1 to TRBJ1-6; D is undetermined. CDR1 LGHDT and CDR2 YNNKEL come from the germline V gene (reference sequence). This CDR3 is 13 amino acids long. Trimming removed 2 bases at V and 8 bases at J, with 7 bases between. The CDR3 here is CASSQNWDSPLHF. The CDR3 DNA sequence: TGTGCCAGCAGCCAAAATTGGGATTCACCCCTCCACTTT.

This clonotype has at least ten counts. The V and J genes are TRBV6-5 and TRBJ1-6; D is unresolved. CDR1 and CDR2 from the germline V gene are MNHEY and SVGAGI. The CDR3 covers 15 residues. V was shortened by 4 bases and J by 7 bases, with 14 bases between the two germline ends. Written as DNA, the CDR3 is TGTGCCAGCAGTTCCTTACACGGGCGAAATTCACCCCTCCACTTT. Translating gives CASSSLHGRNSPLHF.

V is TRBV6-2 or TRBV6-3 and J is TRBJ2-2; D gene ambiguous. CDR1 and CDR2 (germline): MNHEY, SVGEGT. The CDR3 totals 15 residues. The chain's CDR3 is CVTGLTSPRSGELFF. The DNA of the CDR3 is TGTGTCACCGGGTTAACGTCTCCTCGATCCGGGGAGCTGTTTTTT.

There are many counts of this clonotype. J is TRBJ1-2 and V is TRBV18; D not certain. CDR1 is KGHSH and CDR2 is LQKENI in the germline V gene. V was clipped by 3 bases and J by 8 bases, with 10 bases between them. The CDR3 contains 12 residues. Written as DNA, the CDR3 is TGTGCCAGCTCACCCTCCGGCGCGGGCTACACCTTC. Amino acid sequence: CASSPSGAGYTF.

This clonotype was counted many times. The gene calls are TRBV10-3 and TRBJ1-2; 7 bases are shared with TRBD1. This CDR3 contains 14 residues. Per the germline V gene, CDR1 is ENHRY and CDR2 is SYGVKD. J lost 2 bases, V lost 3 bases, and 3 bases had no gene match. CDR3 nucleotides: TGTGCCATCAGTGATCCGGGACAGAACTATGGCTACACCTTC. This translates into CAISDPGQNYGYTF.

Many counts were recorded for this clonotype. CDR3 residues: CASSRTTYEQYF. The CDR3 DNA is TGTGCCAGCAGTCGGACCACCTACGAGCAGTACTTC. This sequence joins TRBV12-3 or TRBV12-4 and TRBJ2-7; D is uncertain. The CDR3 runs to 12 residues. Trimming left V 5 bases short and J 2 bases short, with 7 bases between.

This chain connects TRBV7-9 to TRBJ2-5; either TRBD1 or TRBD2 may fit D (5 bases each). Germline V lookup: CDR1 SEHNR, CDR2 FQNEAQ (reference sequence). The CDR3 is 14 amino acids. Trimming removed 4 bases at V and 3 bases at J, with 12 bases between. CDR3 DNA: TGTGCCAGCAGCTCAGAAAGGGACGAAGAGACCCAGTACTTC. Encoded protein: CASSSERDEETQYF.

The table lists this clonotype with many counts. The genes are TRBV6-1 and TRBJ1-2; D is unclear. Trimming pared 1 base from V and 3 bases from J, leaving 9 bases between. Germline V gene sequence: CDR1 MNHNS, CDR2 SASEGT. This CDR3 is built from 14 residues. The CDR3 DNA follows: TGTGCCAGCAGTGAAGGACGGACCTACTATGGCTACACCTTC. Protein product: CASSEGRTYYGYTF.

The V gene is TRBV6-1, the J gene TRBJ1-5, with D possibly TRBD1 on 6 matching bases. V was trimmed by 6 bases and J by 7 bases, leaving 13 bases between them. This CDR3 has 13 amino acids. Germline V gene lookup returns CDR1 MNHNS and CDR2 SASEGT. The CDR3 DNA follows: TGTGCCAGCAGCCCGGACAGCATCCAGCCCCAGCATTTT. Residues: CASSPDSIQPQHF.

This clonotype has ten or more counts. This chain links TRBV2 with TRBJ2-5; TRBD2 matches at 8 bases. The CDR3 totals 19 residues. Trimming cost V 1 base and J 2 bases; bases outside gene matches: 15. Germline V gives CDR1 SNHLY, CDR2 FYNNEI. The CDR3 DNA is TGTGCCAGCAGTGAAGGAACTAGCGGTTGGTGGTTGGGACAAGAGACCCAGTACTTC. Translated, it gives CASSEGTSGWWLGQETQYF.

This clonotype appeared once. A far larger clone differs by one base, so this is likely a read error. This is likely a read error, given that the CDR3 carries no conserved phenylalanine or tryptophan at its end. This chain connects TRBV25-1 to TRBJ2-2; D may correspond to TRBD1 or TRBD2 (5 bases each). V was clipped by 5 bases and J by 6 bases, with 19 bases between them. The germline CDR1 and CDR2 sequences are MGHDK and SYGVNS. This CDR3 region has 16 residues. The CDR3 region is CASSQPRGASAGELFL. CDR3 DNA sequence: TGTGCCAGCAGTCAGCCGCGAGGGGCGTCGGCCGGGGAGCTGTTTCTT.

This clonotype was observed many times. V and J are TRBV6-5 and TRBJ1-2; D remains unclear. V dropped 2 bases and J dropped 7 bases, with 11 bases sitting between them. Germline V lookup: CDR1 MNHEY, CDR2 SVGAGI. The CDR3 extends over 13 amino acids. The CDR3 loop is CASSYRISAGYTF. DNA of the CDR3: TGTGCCAGCAGTTACAGAATTAGCGCTGGCTACACCTTC.

This clonotype was seen many times. The V gene is TRBV20-1, the J gene TRBJ2-7; D is perhaps TRBD1 (6 bases). Germline V gene data show CDR1 as DFQATT and CDR2 as SNEGSKA (reference sequence). This CDR3 is 14 amino acids long. V was cut by 4 bases and J by 3 bases, with 16 bases left in between. The CDR3 sequence: CSATTGTPFYEQYF. CDR3 DNA: TGCAGTGCTACTACCGGGACACCCTTCTACGAGCAGTACTTC.